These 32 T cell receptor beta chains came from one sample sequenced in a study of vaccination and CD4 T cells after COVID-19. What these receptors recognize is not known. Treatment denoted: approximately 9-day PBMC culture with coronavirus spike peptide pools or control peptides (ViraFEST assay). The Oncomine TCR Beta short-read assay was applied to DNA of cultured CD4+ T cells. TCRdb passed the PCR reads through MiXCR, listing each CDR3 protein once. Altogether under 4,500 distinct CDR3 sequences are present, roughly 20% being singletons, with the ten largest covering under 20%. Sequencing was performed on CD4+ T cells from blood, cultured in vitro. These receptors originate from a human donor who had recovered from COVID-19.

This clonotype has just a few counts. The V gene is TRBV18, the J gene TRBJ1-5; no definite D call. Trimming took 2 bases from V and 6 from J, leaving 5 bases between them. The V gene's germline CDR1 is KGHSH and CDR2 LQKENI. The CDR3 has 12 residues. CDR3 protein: CASSPAGQPQHF. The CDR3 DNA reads TGTGCCAGCTCACCAGCGGGTCAGCCCCAGCATTTT.

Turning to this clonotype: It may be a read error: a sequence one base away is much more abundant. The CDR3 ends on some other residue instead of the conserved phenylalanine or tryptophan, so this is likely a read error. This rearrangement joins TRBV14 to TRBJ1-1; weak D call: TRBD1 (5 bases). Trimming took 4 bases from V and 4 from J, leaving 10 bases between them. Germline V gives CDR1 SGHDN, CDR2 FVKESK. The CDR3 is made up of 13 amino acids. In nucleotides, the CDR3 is TGTGCCAGCAGCCTCACAGGTCCCACTGAAGCTTTCTCT. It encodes CASSLTGPTEAFS.

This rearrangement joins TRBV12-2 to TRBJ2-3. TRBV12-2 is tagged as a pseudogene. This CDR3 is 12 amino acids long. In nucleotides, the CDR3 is TGTGCAAGTCGCTTAGGCACAGATACGCGGTATTTT. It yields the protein CASRLGTDTRYF.

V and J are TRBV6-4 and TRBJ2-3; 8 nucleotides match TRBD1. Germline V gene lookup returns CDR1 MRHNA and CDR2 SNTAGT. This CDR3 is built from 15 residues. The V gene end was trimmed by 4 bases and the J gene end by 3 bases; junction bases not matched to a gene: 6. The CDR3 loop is CASSAGTGGTDTQYF. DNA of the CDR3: TGTGCCAGCAGTGCGGGGACAGGAGGAACAGATACGCAGTATTTT.

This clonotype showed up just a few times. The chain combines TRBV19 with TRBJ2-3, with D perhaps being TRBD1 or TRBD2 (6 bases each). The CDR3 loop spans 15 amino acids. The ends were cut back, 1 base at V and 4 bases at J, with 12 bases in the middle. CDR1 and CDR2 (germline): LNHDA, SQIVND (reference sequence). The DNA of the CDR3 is TGTGCCAGTAGTATAGGGTTTGGGGGGCCAGATACGCAGTATTTT. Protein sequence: CASSIGFGGPDTQYF.

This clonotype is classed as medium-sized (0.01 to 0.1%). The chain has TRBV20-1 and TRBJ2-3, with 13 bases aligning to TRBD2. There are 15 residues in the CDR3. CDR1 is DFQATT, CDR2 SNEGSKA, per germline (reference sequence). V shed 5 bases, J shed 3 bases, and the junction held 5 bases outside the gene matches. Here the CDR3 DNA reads TGCAGTGCTCTCGGGACTAGCGGGGTTACAGATACGCAGTATTTT. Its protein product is CSALGTSGVTDTQYF.

This CDR3 reads CASSLRGLANNEQFF. The CDR3 nucleotides read TGTGCCAGCAGTCTAAGGGGACTAGCAAACAATGAGCAGTTCTTC. The gene calls are TRBV12-3 or TRBV12-4 and TRBJ2-1; 9 positions agree with TRBD2. CDR3 length equals 15 residues. V lost 5 bases and J lost 5; bases outside the gene matches: 7.

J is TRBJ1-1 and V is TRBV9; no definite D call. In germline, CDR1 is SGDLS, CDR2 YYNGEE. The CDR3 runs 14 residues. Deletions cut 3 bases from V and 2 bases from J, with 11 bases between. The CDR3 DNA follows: TGTGCCAGCAGCGCCCTGGACGGAAACACTGAAGCTTTCTTT. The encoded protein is CASSALDGNTEAFF.

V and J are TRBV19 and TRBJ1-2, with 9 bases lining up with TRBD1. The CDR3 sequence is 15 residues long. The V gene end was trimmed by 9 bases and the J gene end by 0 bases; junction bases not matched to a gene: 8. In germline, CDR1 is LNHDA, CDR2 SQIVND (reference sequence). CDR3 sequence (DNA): TGTGCCAGCCACAGGGGGCGAAGCTCTAACTATGGCTACACCTTC. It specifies CASHRGRSSNYGYTF.

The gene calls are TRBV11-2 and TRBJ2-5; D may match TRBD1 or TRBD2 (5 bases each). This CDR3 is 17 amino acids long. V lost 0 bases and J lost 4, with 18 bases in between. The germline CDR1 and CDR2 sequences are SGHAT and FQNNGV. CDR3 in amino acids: CASSLEGSFSGRETQYF. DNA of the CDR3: TGTGCCAGCAGCTTAGAGGGGAGCTTTTCGGGGCGAGAGACCCAGTACTTC. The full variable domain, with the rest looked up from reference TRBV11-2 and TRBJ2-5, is EAGVAQSPRYKIIEKRQSVAFWCNPISGHATLYWYQQILGQGPKLLIQFQNNGVVDDSQLPKDRFSAERLKGVDSTLKIQPAKLEDSAVYLCASSLEGSFSGRETQYFGPGTRLLVL.

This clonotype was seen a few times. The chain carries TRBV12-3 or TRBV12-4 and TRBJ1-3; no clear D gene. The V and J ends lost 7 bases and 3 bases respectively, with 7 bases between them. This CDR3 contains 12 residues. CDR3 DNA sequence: TGTGCCAGCATAAAAGGTGGAAACACCATATATTTT. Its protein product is CASIKGGNTIYF.

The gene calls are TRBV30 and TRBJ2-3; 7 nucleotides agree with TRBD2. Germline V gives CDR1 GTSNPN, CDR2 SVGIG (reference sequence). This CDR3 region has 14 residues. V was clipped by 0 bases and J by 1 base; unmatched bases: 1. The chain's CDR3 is CAWSVGGGTDTQYF. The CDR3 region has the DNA TGTGCCTGGAGTGTGGGGGGGGGCACAGATACGCAGTATTTT.

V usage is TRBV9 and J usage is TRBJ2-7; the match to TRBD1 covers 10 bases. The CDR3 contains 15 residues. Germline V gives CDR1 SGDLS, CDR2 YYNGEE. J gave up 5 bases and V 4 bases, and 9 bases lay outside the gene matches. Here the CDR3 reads CASSPSPGQGNEQYF. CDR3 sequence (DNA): TGTGCCAGCAGCCCAAGCCCGGGACAGGGGAACGAGCAGTACTTC.

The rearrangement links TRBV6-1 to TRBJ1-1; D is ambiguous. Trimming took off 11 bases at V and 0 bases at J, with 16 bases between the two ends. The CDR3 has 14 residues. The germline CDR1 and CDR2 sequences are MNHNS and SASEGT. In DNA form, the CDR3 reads TGTGCCTCTTACAGCCTTATGATGAACACTGAAGCTTTCTTT. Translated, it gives CASYSLMMNTEAFF.

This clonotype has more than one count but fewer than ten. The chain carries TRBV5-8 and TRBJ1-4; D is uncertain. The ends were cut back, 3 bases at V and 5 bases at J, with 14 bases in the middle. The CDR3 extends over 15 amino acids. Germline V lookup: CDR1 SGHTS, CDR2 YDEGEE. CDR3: CASSSDLGGNEKLFF. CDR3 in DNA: TGTGCCAGCAGCTCGGACTTAGGAGGCAATGAAAAACTGTTTTTT. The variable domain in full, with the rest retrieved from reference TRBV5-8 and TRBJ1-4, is EAGVTQSPTHLIKTRGQQATLRCSPISGHTSVYWYQQALGLGLQFLLWYDEGEERNRGNFPPRFSGRQFPNYSSELNVNALELEDSALYLCASSSDLGGNEKLFFGSGTQLSVL.

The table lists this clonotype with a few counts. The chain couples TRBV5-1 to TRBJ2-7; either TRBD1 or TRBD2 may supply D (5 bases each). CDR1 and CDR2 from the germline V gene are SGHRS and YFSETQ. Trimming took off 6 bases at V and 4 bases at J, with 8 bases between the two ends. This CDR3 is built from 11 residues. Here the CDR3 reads CASKGEYEQYF. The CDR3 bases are TGCGCCAGCAAAGGGGAGTACGAGCAGTACTTC.

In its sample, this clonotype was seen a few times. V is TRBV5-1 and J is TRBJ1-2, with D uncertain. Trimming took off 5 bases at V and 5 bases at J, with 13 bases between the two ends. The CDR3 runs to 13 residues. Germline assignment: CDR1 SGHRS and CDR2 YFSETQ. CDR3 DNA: TGCGCCAGCAGTCTTCAGGAGGCTTATGGCTACACCTTC. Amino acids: CASSLQEAYGYTF.

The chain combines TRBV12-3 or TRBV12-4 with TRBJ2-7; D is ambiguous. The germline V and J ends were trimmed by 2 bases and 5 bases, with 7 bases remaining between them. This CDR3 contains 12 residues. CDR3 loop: CASSLTSNEQYF. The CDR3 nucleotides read TGTGCCAGCAGTTTAACTTCAAACGAGCAGTACTTC.

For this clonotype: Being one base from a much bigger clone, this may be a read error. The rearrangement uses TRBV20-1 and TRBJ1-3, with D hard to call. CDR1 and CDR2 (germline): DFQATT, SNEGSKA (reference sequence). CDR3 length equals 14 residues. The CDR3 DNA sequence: TGCAGTGCTAGAGAGGGCCCCTCTGGAAACACCATAAATTTT. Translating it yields CSAREGPSGNTINF.

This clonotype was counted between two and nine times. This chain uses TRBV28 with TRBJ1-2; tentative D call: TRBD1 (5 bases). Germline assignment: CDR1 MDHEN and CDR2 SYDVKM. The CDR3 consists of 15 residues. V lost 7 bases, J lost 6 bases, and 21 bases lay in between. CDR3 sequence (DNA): TGTGCCAGCACCTCGAACCGACAGATCTTCCATGGCTACACCTTC. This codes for CASTSNRQIFHGYTF.

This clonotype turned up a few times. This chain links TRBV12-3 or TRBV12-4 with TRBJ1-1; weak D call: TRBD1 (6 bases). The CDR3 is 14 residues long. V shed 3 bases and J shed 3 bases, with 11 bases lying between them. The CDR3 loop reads CASSLWGRDTEAFF. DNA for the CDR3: TGTGCCAGCAGTTTGTGGGGGCGGGACACTGAAGCTTTCTTT.

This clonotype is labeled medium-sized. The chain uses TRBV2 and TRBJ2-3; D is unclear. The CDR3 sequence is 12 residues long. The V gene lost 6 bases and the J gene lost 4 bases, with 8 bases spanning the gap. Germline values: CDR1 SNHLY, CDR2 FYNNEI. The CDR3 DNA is TGTGCCAGCAGCGAATTTTCAGATACGCAGTATTTT. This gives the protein CASSEFSDTQYF.

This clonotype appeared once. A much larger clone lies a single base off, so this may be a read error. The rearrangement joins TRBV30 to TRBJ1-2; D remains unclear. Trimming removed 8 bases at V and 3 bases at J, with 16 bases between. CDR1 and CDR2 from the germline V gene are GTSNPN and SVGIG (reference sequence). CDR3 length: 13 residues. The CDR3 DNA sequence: TGTGCCCGGACCGATACAGATTACTATGGCTACACCTTC. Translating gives CARTDTDYYGYTF.

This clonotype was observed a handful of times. The CDR3 nucleotides read TGTGCCACCAGTGATTCTAAAACGTCCAGCTCCTACGAGCAGTACTTC. It is translated as CATSDSKTSSSYEQYF. The V gene is TRBV24-1, the J gene TRBJ2-7; no firm D call. The germline gives CDR1 KGHDR, CDR2 SFDVKD. V lost 2 bases, J lost 0 bases, and 13 bases lay in between. The CDR3 runs 16 residues.

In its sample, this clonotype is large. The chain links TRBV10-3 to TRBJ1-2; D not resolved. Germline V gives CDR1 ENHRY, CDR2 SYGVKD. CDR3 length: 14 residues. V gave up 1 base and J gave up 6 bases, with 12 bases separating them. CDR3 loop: CAISEYPRQHGYTF. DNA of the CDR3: TGTGCCATCAGTGAGTATCCCCGGCAACATGGCTACACCTTC.

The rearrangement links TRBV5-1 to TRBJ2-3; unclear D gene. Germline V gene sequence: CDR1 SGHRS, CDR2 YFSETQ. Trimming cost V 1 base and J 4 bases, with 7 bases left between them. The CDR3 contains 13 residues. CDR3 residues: CASSLRESDTQYF. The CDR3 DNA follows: TGCGCCAGCAGCTTGAGAGAATCAGATACGCAGTATTTT.

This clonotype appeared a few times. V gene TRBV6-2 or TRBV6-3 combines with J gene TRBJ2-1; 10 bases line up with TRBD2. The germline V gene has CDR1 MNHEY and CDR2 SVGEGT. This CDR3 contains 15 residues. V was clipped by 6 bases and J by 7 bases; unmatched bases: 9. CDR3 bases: TGTGCCAGCAGGGGGGAGCGGGGGGGACTGAATGAGCAGTTCTTC. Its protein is CASRGERGGLNEQFF.

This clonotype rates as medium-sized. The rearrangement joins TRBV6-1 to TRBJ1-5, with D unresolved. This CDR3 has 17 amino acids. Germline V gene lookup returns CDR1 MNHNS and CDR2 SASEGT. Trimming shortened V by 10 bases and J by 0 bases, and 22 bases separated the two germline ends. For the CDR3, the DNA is TGTGCCACCCCAAGTACGCGGAAAAGATATAGCAATCAGCCCCAGCATTTT. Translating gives CATPSTRKRYSNQPQHF.

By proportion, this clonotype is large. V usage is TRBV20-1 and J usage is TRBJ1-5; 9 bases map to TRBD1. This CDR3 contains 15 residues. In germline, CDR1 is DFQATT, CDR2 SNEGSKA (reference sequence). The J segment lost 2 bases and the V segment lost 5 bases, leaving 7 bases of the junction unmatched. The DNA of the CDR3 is TGCAGTGCTTGGACAGGGGCGGGTGGCAATCAGCCCCAGCATTTT. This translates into CSAWTGAGGNQPQHF.

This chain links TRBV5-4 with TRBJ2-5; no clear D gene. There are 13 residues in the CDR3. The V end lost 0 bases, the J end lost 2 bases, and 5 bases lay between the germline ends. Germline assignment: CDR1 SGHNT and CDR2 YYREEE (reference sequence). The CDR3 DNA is TGTGCCAGCAGCTTGGGGCTACAAGAGACCCAGTACTTC. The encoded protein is CASSLGLQETQYF.

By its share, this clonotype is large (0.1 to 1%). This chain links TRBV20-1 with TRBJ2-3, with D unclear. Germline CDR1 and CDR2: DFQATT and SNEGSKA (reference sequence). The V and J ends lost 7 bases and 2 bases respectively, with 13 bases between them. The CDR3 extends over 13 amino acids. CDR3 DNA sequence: TGCAGTGTTCGTCCGGCAAACACAGATACGCAGTATTTT. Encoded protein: CSVRPANTDTQYF.

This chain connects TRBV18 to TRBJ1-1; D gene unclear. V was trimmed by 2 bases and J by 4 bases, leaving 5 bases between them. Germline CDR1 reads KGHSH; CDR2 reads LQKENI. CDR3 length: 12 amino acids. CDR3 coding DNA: TGTGCCAGCTCACCATTTAGCACTGAAGCTTTCTTT. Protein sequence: CASSPFSTEAFF.